The 21 T cell receptor beta chains reported below all come from one sample, sequenced in a study of siplizumab effects on memory and regulatory T cells. Assay: immunoSEQ multiplex PCR; the TCRdb copy retains only in-frame clones and omits some. The sample has more than 45,000 clones; more than 85% are singletons. The specimen was CD8+ T cells sorted from blood. These receptors came from a human donor in good health.

V gene TRBV5-1 combines with J gene TRBJ2-7; D remains unclear. Trimming pared 3 bases from V and 0 bases from J, leaving 7 bases between. CDR1 SGHRS and CDR2 YFSETQ come from the germline V gene. CDR3 size: 13 residues. The CDR3 bases are TGCGCCAGCAGCTCCACAGACTCCTACGAGCAGTACTTC. Translation gives CASSSTDSYEQYF.

The chain recombines TRBV28 with TRBJ2-5, with D possibly matching TRBD2 (6 bases). The CDR3 is made up of 15 amino acids. Trimming took off 3 bases at V and 1 base at J, with 12 bases between the two ends. Germline V lookup: CDR1 MDHEN, CDR2 SYDVKM. The CDR3 loop reads CASSFPGSVQETQYF. The CDR3 DNA reads as TGTGCCAGCAGTTTTCCCGGGAGCGTCCAAGAGACCCAGTACTTC.

V is TRBV9 and J is TRBJ2-5, with D perhaps matching TRBD2 (6 bases). Trimming shortened V by 4 bases and J by 2 bases, and 12 bases separated the two germline ends. Germline V CDR1 and CDR2: SGDLS, YYNGEE. The CDR3 contains 14 residues. CDR3 in amino acids: CASSPGAGQETQYF. CDR3 sequence (DNA): TGTGCCAGCAGCCCCGGGGCGGGACAAGAGACCCAGTACTTC.

The gene calls are TRBV28 and TRBJ2-7; D possibly matches TRBD1 or TRBD2 (5 bases each). The CDR3 covers 14 residues. Trimming removed 10 bases at V and 1 base at J, with 17 bases between. CDR1 is MDHEN, CDR2 SYDVKM, per germline. In DNA form, the CDR3 reads TGTGCCATCCGGGGACGGAAAACATCCTACGAGCAGTACTTC. Translation: CAIRGRKTSYEQYF.

This rearrangement joins TRBV7-3 to TRBJ2-7; 9 nucleotides align to TRBD2. J gave up 6 bases and V 6 bases, and 12 bases lay outside the gene matches. Per the germline V gene, CDR1 is SGHTA and CDR2 is FQGTGA. The CDR3 extends over 15 amino acids. The CDR3 coding sequence is TGTGCCAGCAGTCAGATAGCGGGAGCGTCCGCCGAGCAGTACTTC. It is translated as CASSQIAGASAEQYF.

This chain connects TRBV12-5 to TRBJ2-7, with TRBD1 matching 7 bases. The germline gives CDR1 LGHNT, CDR2 FRNRAP. This CDR3 is built from 15 residues. V trimming: 0 bases; J trimming: 0 bases; junction bases outside the gene matches: 2. The CDR3 DNA reads TGTGCTAGTGGTTTGGTAGGGACAGACTCCTACGAGCAGTACTTC. It specifies CASGLVGTDSYEQYF.

The chain uses TRBV4-3 and TRBJ2-7, with D possibly being TRBD1 (6 bases). V lost 0 bases and J lost 5, with 11 bases in between. CDR1 and CDR2 from the germline V gene are LGHNA and YSLEER. The CDR3 runs 14 residues. The DNA of the CDR3 is TGCGCCAGCAGCCAAGAGACAGGTGTCAACGAGCAGTACTTC. Amino acids: CASSQETGVNEQYF.

V is TRBV4-1 and J is TRBJ2-1, with D perhaps matching TRBD1 (6 bases). Germline V lookup: CDR1 MGHRA, CDR2 YSYEKL. This CDR3 contains 15 residues. Trimming cost V 1 base and J 0 bases, with 7 bases left between them. The CDR3 spells CASSQVRGSYNEQFF. For the CDR3, the DNA is TGCGCCAGCAGCCAAGTCAGGGGCTCCTACAATGAGCAGTTCTTC.

This clone showed up just once. The rearrangement joins TRBV11-3 to TRBJ2-3; D remains unclear. This CDR3 is 16 amino acids long. Per the germline V gene, CDR1 is SGHNT and CDR2 is YENEEA. V lost 4 bases to trimming and J lost 0 bases, with 14 bases between them. Written as DNA, the CDR3 is TGTGCCAGCAGCTCGAGCCATACAACTAGCACAGATACGCAGTATTTT. Translating gives CASSSSHTTSTDTQYF.

The chain recombines TRBV6-6 with TRBJ1-2; 9 bases are shared with TRBD1. Germline V gene lookup returns CDR1 MNHNY and CDR2 SVGAGI (reference sequence). V gave up 2 bases and J gave up 6 bases; unmatched junction bases: 10. The CDR3 has 16 amino acids. The CDR3 loop reads CASSYTNRGQSDGYTF. The CDR3 nucleotides are TGTGCCAGCAGTTACACCAACAGGGGGCAGAGCGATGGCTACACCTTC.

The chain is built from TRBV2 and TRBJ2-2; D ambiguous. Trimming took 6 bases from V and 0 from J, leaving 8 bases between them. The CDR3 has 14 amino acids. Germline lookup yields CDR1 SNHLY and CDR2 FYNNEI. CDR3 loop: CASRQGPNTGELFF. The CDR3 DNA follows: TGTGCCAGCAGACAAGGGCCGAACACCGGGGAGCTGTTTTTT.

This chain links TRBV4-1 with TRBJ1-2; D unclear. The CDR3 covers 15 residues. Trimming left V 0 bases short and J 2 bases short, with 10 bases between. The germline V gene encodes CDR1 MGHRA and CDR2 YSYEKL. DNA of the CDR3: TGCGCCAGCAGCCAAGACCGCCAGAGAAACTATGGCTACACCTTC. The encoded protein is CASSQDRQRNYGYTF.

This clone qualifies as medium-sized. V is TRBV29-1 and J is TRBJ1-1; D is uncertain. The V end was cut by 4 bases, the J end by 2 bases, with 5 bases between. The CDR3 extends over 11 amino acids. The V gene's germline CDR1 is SQVTM and CDR2 ANQGSEA. This CDR3 reads CSVVPNTEAFF. The CDR3 nucleotides are TGCAGCGTTGTTCCCAACACTGAAGCTTTCTTT.

This rearrangement joins TRBV27 to TRBJ2-5; 7 nucleotides match TRBD2. J lost 5 bases, V lost 6 bases, and 12 bases had no gene match. CDR3 length: 15 amino acids. The germline V gene has CDR1 MNHEY and CDR2 SMNVEV (reference sequence). This chain's CDR3 is CASSVKTARGETQYF. CDR3 DNA sequence: TGTGCCAGCAGCGTAAAAACCGCGCGGGGGGAGACCCAGTACTTC.

In this sample, this clone turned up once. This chain joins TRBV7-2 and TRBJ1-1; D remains unclear. Trimming stripped 3 bases from V and 6 bases from J, with 8 bases between. The germline CDR1 and CDR2 sequences are SGHTA and FQGNSA. The CDR3 runs 12 residues. The CDR3 DNA follows: TGTGCCAGCAGCTTCGGGTTCCCTGAAGCTTTCTTT. Translation gives CASSFGFPEAFF.

The gene calls are TRBV19 and TRBJ2-7, with D possibly TRBD1 on 5 matching bases. CDR3 length equals 13 residues. Trimming took off 5 bases at V and 0 bases at J, with 8 bases between the two ends. Germline V gene lookup returns CDR1 LNHDA and CDR2 SQIVND (reference sequence). The DNA for the CDR3 is TGTGCCAGTAGTGGCGGACACTCCTACGAGCAGTACTTC. Amino acids: CASSGGHSYEQYF.

The chain combines TRBV15 with TRBJ2-2; D gene unclear. The V gene lost 2 bases and the J gene lost 3 bases, with 16 bases spanning the gap. The CDR3 extends over 17 amino acids. Germline CDR1 reads LNHNV; CDR2 reads YYDKDF (reference sequence). The CDR3 nucleotides read TGTGCCACCAGCAGAACCGACACTAACGGGCACACCGGGGAGCTGTTTTTT. This encodes CATSRTDTNGHTGELFF.

This chain connects TRBV14 to TRBJ2-7, with unresolved D. Germline lookup yields CDR1 SGHDN and CDR2 FVKESK. V was trimmed by 0 bases and J by 3 bases, leaving 9 bases between them. This CDR3 region has 14 residues. CDR3 amino acids: CASSQDAGHYEQYF. The CDR3, as DNA: TGTGCCAGCAGCCAAGATGCAGGTCACTACGAGCAGTACTTC. The entire variable domain, with the rest obtained from reference TRBV14 and TRBJ2-7, is as follows: EAGVTQFPSHSVIEKGQTVTLRCDPISGHDNLYWYRRVMGKEIKFLLHFVKESKQDESGMPNNRFLAERTGGTYSTLKVQPAELEDSGVYFCASSQDAGHYEQYFGPGTRLTVT.

The genes are TRBV6-5 and TRBJ1-1, with a possible D match to TRBD1 (6 bases). The CDR3 extends over 12 amino acids. The V and J ends lost 6 bases and 6 bases respectively, with 11 bases between them. Per the germline V gene, CDR1 is MNHEY and CDR2 is SVGAGI. The CDR3 nucleotides read TGTGCCAGCAGACTACAGGGATCTGAAGCTTTCTTT. Translated, it gives CASRLQGSEAFF.

This chain connects TRBV13 to TRBJ2-7; 8 bases fit TRBD1. CDR1 is PRHDT, CDR2 FYEKMQ, per germline (reference sequence). After removal of 4 bases from V and 6 bases from J, the junction contained 8 bases not matched to a gene. The CDR3 loop spans 14 amino acids. The CDR3 bases are TGTGCCAGCAGCTCAATTGGACAGGGAGGCGAGCAGTACTTC. Translating it yields CASSSIGQGGEQYF. The full variable domain, with the rest looked up from reference TRBV13 and TRBJ2-7, is AAGVIQSPRHLIKEKRETATLKCYPIPRHDTVYWYQQGPGQDPQFLISFYEKMQSDKGSIPDRFSAQQFSDYHSELNMSSLELGDSALYFCASSSIGQGGEQYFGPGTRLTVT.

In its sample, this clone is large (0.1 to 1%). The V call is TRBV5-1, the J call TRBJ2-7; D could derive from TRBD1 or TRBD2 (5 bases each). CDR1 SGHRS and CDR2 YFSETQ come from the germline V gene. V was cut by 2 bases and J by 7 bases, with 10 bases left in between. The CDR3 is 12 residues long. CDR3 DNA: TGCGCCAGCAGCTTTCGGGGACGTGAGCAGTACTTC. It translates to CASSFRGREQYF.